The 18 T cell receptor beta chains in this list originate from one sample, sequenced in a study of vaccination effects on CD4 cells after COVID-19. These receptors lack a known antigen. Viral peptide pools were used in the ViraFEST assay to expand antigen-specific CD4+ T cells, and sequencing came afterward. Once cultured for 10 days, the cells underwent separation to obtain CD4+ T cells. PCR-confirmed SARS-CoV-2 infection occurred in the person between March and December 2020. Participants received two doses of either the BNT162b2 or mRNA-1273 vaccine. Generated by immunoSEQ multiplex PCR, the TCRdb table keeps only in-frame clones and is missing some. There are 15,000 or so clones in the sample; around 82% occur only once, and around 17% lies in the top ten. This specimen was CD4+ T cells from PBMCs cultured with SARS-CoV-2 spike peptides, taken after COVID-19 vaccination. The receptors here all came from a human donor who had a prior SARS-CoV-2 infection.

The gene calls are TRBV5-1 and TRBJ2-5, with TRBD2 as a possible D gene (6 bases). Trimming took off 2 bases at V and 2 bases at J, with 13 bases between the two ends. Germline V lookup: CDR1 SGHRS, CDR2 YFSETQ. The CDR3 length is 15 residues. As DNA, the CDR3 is TGCGCCAGCAGCTTTGGGGCCGGAGGGCAAGAGACCCAGTACTTC. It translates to CASSFGAGGQETQYF.

CDR3 protein: CASSEALRMGTEAFF. CDR3 DNA: TGTGCCAGCAGTGAAGCGCTCAGGATGGGCACTGAAGCTTTCTTT. This chain links TRBV2 with TRBJ1-1; no definite D call. CDR1 and CDR2 (germline): SNHLY, FYNNEI. Trimming pared 0 bases from V and 4 bases from J, leaving 12 bases between. This CDR3 contains 15 residues.

CDR3 amino acids: CAISDGGSGRVHKTYEQYF. The CDR3 region has the DNA TGTGCCATCAGTGATGGTGGTAGCGGGAGGGTCCATAAAACCTACGAGCAGTACTTC. The V gene is TRBV10-3, the J gene TRBJ2-7; TRBD2 aligns across 11 bases. Germline CDR1 reads ENHRY; CDR2 reads SYGVKD. V lost 3 bases and J lost 2; bases outside the gene matches: 15. CDR3 length: 19 amino acids.

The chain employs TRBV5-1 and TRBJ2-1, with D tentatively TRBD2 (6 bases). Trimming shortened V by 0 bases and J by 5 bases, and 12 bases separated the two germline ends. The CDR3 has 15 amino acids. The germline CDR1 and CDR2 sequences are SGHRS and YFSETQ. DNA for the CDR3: TGCGCCAGCAGCTTGGAGCGGGCAGGGAACAATGAGCAGTTCTTC. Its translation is CASSLERAGNNEQFF.

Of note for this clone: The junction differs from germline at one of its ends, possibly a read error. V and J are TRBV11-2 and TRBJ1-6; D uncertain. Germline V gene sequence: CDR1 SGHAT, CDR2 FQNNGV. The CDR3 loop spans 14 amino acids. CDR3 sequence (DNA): TGTGCCGGCAGCTTAGATTCTACGTACTCACCCCTCCACTTT. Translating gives CAGSLDSTYSPLHF. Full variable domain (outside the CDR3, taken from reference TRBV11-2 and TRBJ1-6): EAGVAQSPRYKIIEKRQSVAFWCNPISGHATLYWYQQILGQGPKLLIQFQNNGVVDDSQLPKDRFSAERLKGVDSTLKIQPAKLEDSAVYLCAGSLDSTYSPLHFGNGTRLTVT.

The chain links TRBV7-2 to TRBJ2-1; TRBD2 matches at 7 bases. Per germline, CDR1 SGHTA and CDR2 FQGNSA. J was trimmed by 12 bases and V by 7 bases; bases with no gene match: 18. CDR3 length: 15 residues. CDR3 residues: CASTLSGGPEMRQFF. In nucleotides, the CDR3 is TGTGCCAGCACCCTATCGGGGGGTCCCGAAATGAGGCAGTTCTTC.

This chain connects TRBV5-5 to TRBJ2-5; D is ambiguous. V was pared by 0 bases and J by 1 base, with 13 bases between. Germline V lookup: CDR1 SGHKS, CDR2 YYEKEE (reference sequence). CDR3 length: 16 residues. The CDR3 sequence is CASSLAPSWGQETQYF. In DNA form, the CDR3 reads TGTGCCAGCAGCTTGGCCCCCAGCTGGGGCCAAGAGACCCAGTACTTC.

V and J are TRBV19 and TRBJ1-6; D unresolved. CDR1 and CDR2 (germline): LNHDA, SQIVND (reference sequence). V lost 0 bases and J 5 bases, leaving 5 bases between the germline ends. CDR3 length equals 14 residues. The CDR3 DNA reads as TGTGCCAGTAGTATAGACCAGAATAATTCACCCCTCCACTTT. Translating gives CASSIDQNNSPLHF.

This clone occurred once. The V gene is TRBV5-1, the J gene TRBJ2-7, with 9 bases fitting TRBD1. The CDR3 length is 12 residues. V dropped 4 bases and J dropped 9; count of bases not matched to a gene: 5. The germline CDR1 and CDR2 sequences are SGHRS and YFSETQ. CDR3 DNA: TGCGCCAGCAGCCCAGGACAGGGGACGCAGTACTTC. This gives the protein CASSPGQGTQYF.

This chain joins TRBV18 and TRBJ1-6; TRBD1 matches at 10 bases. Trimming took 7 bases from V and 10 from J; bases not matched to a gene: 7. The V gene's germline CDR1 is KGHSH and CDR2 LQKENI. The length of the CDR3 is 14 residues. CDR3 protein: CASCRDRGKSPLHF. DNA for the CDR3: TGTGCCAGCTGTAGGGACAGGGGTAAATCACCCCTCCACTTT.

The chain's CDR3 is CASSQGSGARNSPLHF. The CDR3 DNA is TGTGCCAGCAGCCAAGGATCGGGGGCGCGCAATTCACCCCTCCACTTT. The chain carries TRBV3-1 (or the pseudogene TRBV3-2) and TRBJ1-6; tentative D call: TRBD1 (6 bases). The germline gives CDR1 LGHDT, CDR2 YNNKEL (reference sequence). This CDR3 is built from 16 residues. Trimming removed 1 base at V and 7 bases at J, with 14 bases between.

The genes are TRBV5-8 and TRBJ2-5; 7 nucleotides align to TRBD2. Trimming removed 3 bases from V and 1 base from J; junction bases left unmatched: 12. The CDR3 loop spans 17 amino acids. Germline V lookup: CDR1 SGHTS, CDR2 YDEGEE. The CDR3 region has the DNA TGTGCCAGCAGCTCATATGCGGGGGTGGGAAGCCAAGAGACCCAGTACTTC. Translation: CASSSYAGVGSQETQYF.

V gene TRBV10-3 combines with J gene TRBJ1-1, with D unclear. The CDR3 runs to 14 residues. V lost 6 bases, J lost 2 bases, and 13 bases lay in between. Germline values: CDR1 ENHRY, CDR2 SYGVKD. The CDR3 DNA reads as TGTGCCATCAGAGGAGGTCGGGAAAACACTGAAGCTTTCTTT. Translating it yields CAIRGGRENTEAFF.

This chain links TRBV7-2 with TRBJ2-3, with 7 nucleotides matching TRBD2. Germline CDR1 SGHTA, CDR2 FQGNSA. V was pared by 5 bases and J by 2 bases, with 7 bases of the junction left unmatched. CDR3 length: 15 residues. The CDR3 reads CASSPQRGYTDTQYF. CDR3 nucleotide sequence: TGTGCCAGCAGCCCACAGCGGGGATACACAGATACGCAGTATTTT.

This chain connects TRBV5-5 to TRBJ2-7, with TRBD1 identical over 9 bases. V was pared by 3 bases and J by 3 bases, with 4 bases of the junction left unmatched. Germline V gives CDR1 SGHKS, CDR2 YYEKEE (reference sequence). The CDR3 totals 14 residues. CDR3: CASSSTGQGYEQYF. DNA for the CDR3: TGTGCCAGCAGCTCAACGGGACAGGGCTACGAGCAGTACTTC.

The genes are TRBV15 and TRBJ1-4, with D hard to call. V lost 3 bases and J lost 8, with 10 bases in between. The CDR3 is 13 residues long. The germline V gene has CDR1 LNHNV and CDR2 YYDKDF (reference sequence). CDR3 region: CATSSPWGEKLFF. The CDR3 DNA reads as TGTGCCACCAGCAGTCCCTGGGGAGAAAAACTGTTTTTT. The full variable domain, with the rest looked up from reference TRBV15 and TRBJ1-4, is DAMVIQNPRYQVTQFGKPVTLSCSQTLNHNVMYWYQQKSSQAPKLLFHYYDKDFNNEADTPDNFQSRRPNTSFCFLDIRSPGLGDTAMYLCATSSPWGEKLFFGSGTQLSVL.

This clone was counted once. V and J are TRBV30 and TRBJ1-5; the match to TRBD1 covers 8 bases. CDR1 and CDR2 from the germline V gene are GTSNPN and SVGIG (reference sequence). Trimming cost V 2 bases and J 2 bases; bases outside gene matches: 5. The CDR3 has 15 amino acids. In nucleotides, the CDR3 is TGTGCCTGGAGTCAGGGGGCGAGCGGCAATCAGCCCCAGCATTTT. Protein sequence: CAWSQGASGNQPQHF.

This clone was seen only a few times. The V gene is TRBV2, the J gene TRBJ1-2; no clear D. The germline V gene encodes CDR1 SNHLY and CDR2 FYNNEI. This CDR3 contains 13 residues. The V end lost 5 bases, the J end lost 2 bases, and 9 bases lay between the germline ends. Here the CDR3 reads CASSTRPNYGYTF. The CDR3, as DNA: TGTGCCAGCAGTACCCGACCAAACTATGGCTACACCTTC.